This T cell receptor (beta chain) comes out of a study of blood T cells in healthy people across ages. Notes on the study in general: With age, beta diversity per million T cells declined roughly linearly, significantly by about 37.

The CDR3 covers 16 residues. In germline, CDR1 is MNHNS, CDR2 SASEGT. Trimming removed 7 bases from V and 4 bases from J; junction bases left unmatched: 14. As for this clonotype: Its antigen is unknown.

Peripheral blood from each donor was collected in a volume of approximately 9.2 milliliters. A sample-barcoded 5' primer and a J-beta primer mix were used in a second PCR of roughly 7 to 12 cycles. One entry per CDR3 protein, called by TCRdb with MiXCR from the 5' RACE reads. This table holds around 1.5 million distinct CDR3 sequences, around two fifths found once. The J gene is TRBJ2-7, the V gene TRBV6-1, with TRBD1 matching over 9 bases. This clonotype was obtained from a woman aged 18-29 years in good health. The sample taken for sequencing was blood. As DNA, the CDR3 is TGTGCCAGCATAAGAAACCGGGACAGGGTCGGTTACGAGCAGTACTTC. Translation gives CASIRNRDRVGYEQYF.